This TCR beta chain was identified in a study of T cells in Graves' hyperthyroidism and ophthalmopathy. Regarding the study as a whole: By a 13 V-J model, ophthalmopathy was set apart from stable hyperthyroidism. A median 6.5 months before onset, the model predicted ophthalmopathy.

If no ophthalmopathy progression occurred within 18 months, Graves' hyperthyroidism was stable. The diagnostic basis comprised clinical symptoms, serum thyroxine and TRAb, thyroid ultrasound and orbital computed tomography. Germline V CDR1 and CDR2: LNHNV, YYDKDF (reference sequence). This CDR3 has 17 residues. Germline trimming cut 3 bases from V and 0 bases from J; bases unmatched to any gene: 8. This clonotype was counted at least ten times. Its antigen is unidentified. Amplified regions were TCR beta CDR3 sequences from RNA transcripts. When the TCR CDR3 underwent first-round RT-PCR, the HTBI primer set was used. A single record per CDR3 protein comes from TCRdb applying MiXCR to the multiplex PCR reads. The sample contains 200,000 to 250,000 distinct CDR3 sequences, around 20% of which appear only once.

The chain employs TRBV15 and TRBJ2-3, with 8 bases identical to TRBD2. Specimen: blood. This clonotype was sampled from a middle-aged man with Graves' hyperthyroidism. CDR3 sequence reads: CATSSGLAGRSTDTQYF. The CDR3 coding sequence is TGTGCCACCAGCAGTGGTTTAGCGGGGAGGAGCACAGATACGCAGTATTTT.